This TCR beta chain was found in a study of blood T cell repertoires in COVID-19. J lost 6 bases, V lost 1 base, and 5 bases had no gene match. Germline-derived CDR1 and CDR2 are SQVTM and ANQGSEA. This CDR3 contains 14 residues. The assay was immunoSEQ multiplex PCR, and TCRdb's table has in-frame clones only and misses some. The repertoire includes 270,000 or so clones, 83% of them detected once, and 8% to 9.5% sits in the top ten. The TCR was taken from a woman in her fifties or sixties who had recovered from COVID-19. The genes are TRBV29-1 and TRBJ1-2, with TRBD1 matching over 10 bases. The sequenced material came from peripheral blood. The CDR3 DNA sequence: TGCAGCGTTGAAGGCGGACAGGGGGGCAATGGCTACACCTTC. Translation gives CSVEGGQGGNGYTF.